This record looks at one T cell receptor beta chain sequence and its context. The data were taken from a study of blood T cell repertoires in COVID-19. Study at large: The United States, Italy and Spain provided the acute and convalescent COVID-19 samples. From T cells, B-cell-depleted T cells, or PBMCs came the material, which was cDNA or gDNA.

Authors' methods: Nucleated cell counts were estimated from reference gene primer amplification. Repertoires were generated with immunoSEQ multiplex PCR, while TCRdb's copy carries only in-frame clones and drops some. Clone size and the V and J calls come from that table; the DNA yielded D and trimming. The sample yields 250,000 to 350,000 clones, 70% to 90% seen once. Deletions cut 4 bases from V and 8 bases from J, with 11 bases between. CDR3 length: 12 amino acids. CDR1 MNHNY and CDR2 SVGAGI come from the germline V gene (reference sequence). Sequencing was done on a sample of peripheral blood. The V call is TRBV6-6, the J call TRBJ1-2; TRBD1 is a possible D gene (5 bases). This receptor was identified in an older woman with acute or convalescent COVID-19. In DNA form, the CDR3 reads TGTGCCAGCAGTTCCGGGGGTCCGGGCTACACCTTC. It codes for CASSSGGPGYTF.